A single sample is the source of the 32 T cell receptor beta chains below, sequenced in a study of blood T cell repertoires in COVID-19. Here immunoSEQ multiplex PCR was the method, and the copy in TCRdb shows in-frame clones only, minus some. This table has 30,000 to 45,000 clones, about 87% appearing once. Sequenced input: peripheral blood. These receptors were obtained from a human donor in a cohort sampled during active COVID-19.

This chain connects TRBV18 to TRBJ2-3, with D hard to call. V was pared by 2 bases and J by 4 bases, with 7 bases between. This CDR3 is 13 amino acids long. Germline assignment: CDR1 KGHSH and CDR2 LQKENI. The CDR3 spells CASSPNIADTQYF. The CDR3 region has the DNA TGTGCCAGCTCACCAAATATCGCAGATACGCAGTATTTT.

The chain has TRBV10-3 and TRBJ2-7; 9 nucleotides line up with TRBD1. Germline loops: CDR1 ENHRY, CDR2 SYGVKD. J gave up 5 bases and V 10 bases, and 12 bases lay outside the gene matches. This CDR3 spans 14 amino acids. The CDR3 DNA is TGTGCCACCCTAAGGGGACAGGGCGTCCACGAGCAGTACTTC. The encoded protein is CATLRGQGVHEQYF.

The sample holds one count of this clone. The chain couples TRBV3-1 (or the pseudogene TRBV3-2) to TRBJ1-3; TRBD1 agrees at 8 bases. Germline CDR1 reads LGHDT; CDR2 reads YNNKEL (reference sequence). V was clipped by 4 bases and J by 4 bases; unmatched bases: 9. This CDR3 contains 16 residues. For the CDR3, the DNA is TGTGCCAGCAGCCCACCGGGACAGGCGACAGGAAACACCATATATTTT. Translated, it gives CASSPPGQATGNTIYF.

This chain uses TRBV6-5 with TRBJ2-1; D unclear. Germline V lookup: CDR1 MNHEY, CDR2 SVGAGI. This CDR3 region has 13 residues. V dropped 2 bases and J dropped 0 bases, with 2 bases sitting between them. CDR3 in amino acids: CASSYRSYNEQFF. CDR3 nucleotides: TGTGCCAGCAGTTACCGCTCCTACAATGAGCAGTTCTTC.

This chain joins TRBV11-3 and TRBJ2-1; 9 bases agree with TRBD2. J was trimmed by 6 bases and V by 1 base; bases with no gene match: 4. The CDR3 is made up of 15 amino acids. Per germline, CDR1 SGHNT and CDR2 YENEEA. CDR3 sequence reads: CASSLGTSAINEQFF. The DNA for the CDR3 is TGTGCCAGCAGCTTAGGGACTAGCGCCATCAATGAGCAGTTCTTC.

J is TRBJ2-2 and V is TRBV6-2 or TRBV6-3; unclear D gene. There are 15 residues in the CDR3. Germline CDR1 MNHEY, CDR2 SVGEGT. The V and J ends lost 0 bases and 6 bases respectively, with 11 bases between them. DNA of the CDR3: TGTGCCAGCAGTTACTCGAGAGCTTATCCCGGGGAGCTGTTTTTT. Protein product: CASSYSRAYPGELFF.

J is TRBJ2-1 and V is TRBV2, with 13 nucleotides matching TRBD2. This CDR3 has 15 amino acids. Unmatched junction bases numbered 4, after V lost 6 bases and J lost 5 bases. Per the germline V gene, CDR1 is SNHLY and CDR2 is FYNNEI. CDR3: CASRRTSGGNNEQFF. CDR3 DNA sequence: TGTGCCAGCAGGAGGACTAGCGGGGGAAACAATGAGCAGTTCTTC.

The chain carries TRBV4-1 and TRBJ1-5; D uncertain. In germline, CDR1 is MGHRA, CDR2 YSYEKL. The CDR3 runs 17 residues. V was trimmed by 2 bases and J by 0 bases, leaving 14 bases between them. This CDR3 reads CASSQLDMGLSNQPQHF. The CDR3 coding sequence is TGCGCCAGCAGCCAATTGGATATGGGCCTTAGCAATCAGCCCCAGCATTTT.

This clone occurred a few times. The chain has TRBV12-3 or TRBV12-4 and TRBJ2-7; no definite D call. The CDR3 is made up of 12 amino acids. Trimming took off 6 bases at V and 6 bases at J, with 12 bases between the two ends. CDR3 coding DNA: TGTGCCAGCAGCTTCCGTCGTCTCGAGCAGTACTTC. Translated: CASSFRRLEQYF.

V usage is TRBV12-5 and J usage is TRBJ2-1, with 9 bases that match TRBD2. V shed 5 bases and J 5 bases; nucleotides not matched to a gene: 7. Per germline, CDR1 LGHNT and CDR2 FRNRAP. The CDR3 sequence is 15 residues long. The CDR3 DNA reads TGTGCTAGTGGTCCATTAGCGGGAGCTAACAATGAGCAGTTCTTC. This gives the protein CASGPLAGANNEQFF.

The chain employs TRBV15 and TRBJ1-2, with D possibly being TRBD1 (5 bases). Between the trimmed V and J ends, which lost 5 bases and 7 bases, there was a span of 11 bases. Germline V gene sequence: CDR1 LNHNV, CDR2 YYDKDF (reference sequence). CDR3 length: 12 amino acids. The CDR3 here is CATSLDRGGYTF. CDR3 nucleotide sequence: TGTGCCACCAGCCTTGACAGAGGTGGCTACACCTTC. Based on the CDR3 plus reference TRBV15 and TRBJ1-2, the full variable domain is DAMVIQNPRYQVTQFGKPVTLSCSQTLNHNVMYWYQQKSSQAPKLLFHYYDKDFNNEADTPDNFQSRRPNTSFCFLDIRSPGLGDTAMYLCATSLDRGGYTFGSGTRLTVV.

This clone came up a few times. The chain links TRBV29-1 to TRBJ2-3; 7 bases match TRBD2. Germline V gives CDR1 SQVTM, CDR2 ANQGSEA. The CDR3 contains 16 residues. V was clipped by 0 bases and J by 4 bases; unmatched bases: 10. The CDR3 loop reads CSVEDRLAVQADTQYF. CDR3 nucleotide sequence: TGCAGCGTTGAAGATCGGCTAGCGGTACAAGCAGATACGCAGTATTTT.

The chain joins TRBV30 to TRBJ1-6, with a tentative D call TRBD1 (5 bases). In germline, CDR1 is GTSNPN, CDR2 SVGIG (reference sequence). V lost 2 bases to trimming and J lost 1 base, with 12 bases between them. The CDR3 totals 16 residues. CDR3 in amino acids: CAWSLTTESYNSPLHF. The CDR3 DNA reads as TGTGCCTGGAGTCTCACGACAGAATCCTATAATTCACCCCTCCACTTT.

This chain uses TRBV2 with TRBJ1-6; TRBD1 matches at 7 bases. The CDR3 length is 16 residues. V dropped 5 bases and J dropped 4; count of bases not matched to a gene: 8. The V gene's germline CDR1 is SNHLY and CDR2 FYNNEI. The CDR3 DNA sequence: TGTGCCAGCAGTATTAGGAGACAGGGATATAATTCACCCCTCCACTTT. It is translated as CASSIRRQGYNSPLHF.

V gene TRBV7-8 combines with J gene TRBJ2-1; 11 bases line up with TRBD2. Germline CDR1 is SGHVS and CDR2 is FQNEAQ. V shed 3 bases, J shed 3 bases, and the junction held 4 bases outside the gene matches. The CDR3 extends over 16 amino acids. The CDR3 sequence is CASSLTGLADYNEQFF. CDR3 coding DNA: TGTGCCAGCAGCTTGACGGGACTAGCGGACTACAATGAGCAGTTCTTC.

The DNA of the CDR3 is TGCGCCAGCAGCGGAGCGGGGGGGCCGTCGGATACGCAGTATTTT. Translation: CASSGAGGPSDTQYF. The rearrangement joins TRBV5-1 to TRBJ2-3; 10 nucleotides align to TRBD2. The CDR3 runs to 15 residues. Germline V gene lookup returns CDR1 SGHRS and CDR2 YFSETQ. V lost 4 bases, J lost 6 bases, and 8 bases stayed unmatched.

The V call is TRBV27, the J call TRBJ2-2; the match to TRBD2 covers 10 bases. V shed 6 bases and J 0 bases; nucleotides not matched to a gene: 10. CDR3 size: 18 residues. Germline CDR1 is MNHEY and CDR2 is SMNVEV (reference sequence). This CDR3 reads CASRLGLATLANTGELFF. The CDR3 DNA reads as TGTGCCAGCAGATTGGGACTAGCGACACTCGCGAACACCGGGGAGCTGTTTTTT.

The genes are TRBV5-1 and TRBJ2-7; 9 bases are a match to TRBD1. Trimming took 4 bases from V and 3 from J; bases not matched to a gene: 5. Germline V gene sequence: CDR1 SGHRS, CDR2 YFSETQ. CDR3 size: 14 residues. The CDR3 DNA reads as TGCGCCAGCAGCGCCGGACAGGGGCGCTACGAGCAGTACTTC. The encoded protein is CASSAGQGRYEQYF.

The chain joins TRBV4-1 to TRBJ1-2; maybe TRBD1 (5 bases). The CDR3 runs to 13 residues. Trimming shortened V by 2 bases and J by 4 bases, and 8 bases separated the two germline ends. Germline assignment: CDR1 MGHRA and CDR2 YSYEKL. CDR3 nucleotides: TGCGCCAGCAGCCAACCCCAGGGCTATGGCTACACCTTC. It is translated as CASSQPQGYGYTF.

J is TRBJ2-5 and V is TRBV27, with 10 bases lining up with TRBD1. CDR1 and CDR2 (germline): MNHEY, SMNVEV (reference sequence). This CDR3 comprises 15 residues. Germline trimming cut 5 bases from V and 4 bases from J; bases unmatched to any gene: 7. CDR3: CASSRGQGMGETQYF. Written as DNA, the CDR3 is TGTGCCAGCAGTCGGGGACAGGGGATGGGAGAGACCCAGTACTTC.

The rearrangement joins TRBV11-2 to TRBJ1-2, with 8 bases aligning to TRBD1. This CDR3 has 17 amino acids. CDR1 SGHAT and CDR2 FQNNGV come from the germline V gene. V was pared by 5 bases and J by 3 bases, with 14 bases of the junction left unmatched. CDR3 sequence (DNA): TGTGCCAGCAGCAGACGGATACAGGGGGACCTGCACTATGGCTACACCTTC. It translates to CASSRRIQGDLHYGYTF.

This rearrangement joins TRBV7-3 to TRBJ1-1, with 10 bases that match TRBD1. The CDR3 totals 15 residues. The germline V gene encodes CDR1 SGHTA and CDR2 FQGTGA. Trimming at V came to 5 bases and at J to 4 bases, leaving 7 bases not matched to a gene. In DNA, the CDR3 is TGTGCCAGCAGCGACCGGGACAGGGGTTCCACTGAAGCTTTCTTT. Translation gives CASSDRDRGSTEAFF.

The rearrangement links TRBV2 to TRBJ1-5; D remains ambiguous. From germline, CDR1 is SNHLY and CDR2 FYNNEI. CDR3 size: 15 residues. The V end was cut by 2 bases, the J end by 4 bases, with 12 bases between. In DNA form, the CDR3 reads TGTGCCAGCAGTGAATTGCGGCAATTTAATCAGCCCCAGCATTTT. Translating gives CASSELRQFNQPQHF.

This chain joins TRBV4-1 and TRBJ2-7; no clear D gene. The length of the CDR3 is 17 residues. In germline, CDR1 is MGHRA, CDR2 YSYEKL. V was pared by 0 bases and J by 1 base, with 16 bases between. CDR3 DNA sequence: TGCGCCAGCAGCCAAGACGCCATAAAACTCGTTTCCTACGAGCAGTACTTC. Translated, it gives CASSQDAIKLVSYEQYF.

The chain has TRBV18 and TRBJ1-1, with TRBD1 matching over 10 bases. The CDR3 covers 17 residues. The V segment lost 2 bases and the J segment 5 bases; nucleotides outside the gene matches: 11. Germline CDR1 KGHSH, CDR2 LQKENI. CDR3: CASSPGGTGVDLTEAFF. The CDR3 DNA follows: TGTGCCAGCTCACCAGGCGGGACAGGGGTAGATTTGACTGAAGCTTTCTTT. The whole variable domain, filled in from reference TRBV18 and TRBJ1-1, reads NAGVMQNPRHLVRRRGQEARLRCSPMKGHSHVYWYRQLPEEGLKFMVYLQKENIIDESGMPKERFSAEFPKEGPSILRIQQVVRGDSAAYFCASSPGGTGVDLTEAFFGQGTRLTVV.

This clone came up a few times. The chain recombines TRBV19 with TRBJ2-3, with D possibly TRBD1 on 6 matching bases. The CDR3 is made up of 13 amino acids. V was trimmed by 10 bases and J by 4 bases, leaving 15 bases between them. CDR1 is LNHDA, CDR2 SQIVND, per germline (reference sequence). The CDR3 spells CATRTEWSDTQYF. In DNA form, the CDR3 reads TGTGCCACCCGGACAGAATGGTCAGATACGCAGTATTTT.

V and J are TRBV4-1 and TRBJ2-1, with D hard to call. Per the germline V gene, CDR1 is MGHRA and CDR2 is YSYEKL. V was pared by 1 base and J by 7 bases, with 8 bases between. The CDR3 sequence is 13 residues long. CDR3 region: CASSQVGVNEQFF. The CDR3 DNA follows: TGCGCCAGCAGCCAAGTAGGAGTAAATGAGCAGTTCTTC.

This chain connects TRBV5-5 to TRBJ2-3, with D unresolved. Germline-derived CDR1 and CDR2 are SGHKS and YYEKEE (reference sequence). The CDR3 runs 15 residues. V lost 5 bases and J 1 base, leaving 14 bases between the germline ends. DNA for the CDR3: TGTGCCAGCAGTTACGACCCCAGCGGCACAGATACGCAGTATTTT. It codes for CASSYDPSGTDTQYF.

The genes are TRBV5-6 and TRBJ2-2, with 10 bases lining up with TRBD1. Trimming cost V 6 bases and J 3 bases; bases outside gene matches: 5. CDR3 length: 15 amino acids. The germline CDR1 and CDR2 sequences are SGHDT and YYEEEE. CDR3: CASNDRGRHTGELFF. The CDR3 bases are TGTGCCAGCAACGACAGGGGGCGGCACACCGGGGAGCTGTTTTTT.

In nucleotides, the CDR3 is TGTGCCAGCAGCTTAGTCGGCAGGGACTATGGCTACACCTTC. Its translation: CASSLVGRDYGYTF. The chain couples TRBV11-2 to TRBJ1-2; D might be TRBD1 (5 bases). Germline V lookup: CDR1 SGHAT, CDR2 FQNNGV. This CDR3 comprises 14 residues. The V and J ends lost 1 base and 3 bases respectively, with 9 bases between them.

The chain joins TRBV24-1 to TRBJ2-3; no definite D call. The CDR3 covers 16 residues. V gave up 3 bases and J gave up 0 bases, with 12 bases separating them. Germline-derived CDR1 and CDR2 are KGHDR and SFDVKD. The CDR3, as DNA: TGTGCCACCAGTGATCCGGAGAGGATAAGCACAGATACGCAGTATTTT. Its protein product is CATSDPERISTDTQYF.

The V and J genes are TRBV2 and TRBJ2-7; the D is unclear. The CDR3 totals 11 residues. Per the germline V gene, CDR1 is SNHLY and CDR2 is FYNNEI. Between the trimmed V and J ends, which lost 3 bases and 6 bases, there was a span of 6 bases. In DNA, the CDR3 is TGTGCCAGCAGTGATACCGGCGAGCAGTACTTC. Its protein product is CASSDTGEQYF. The whole variable domain, remainder taken from reference TRBV2 and TRBJ2-7, is EPEVTQTPSHQVTQMGQEVILRCVPISNHLYFYWYRQILGQKVEFLVSFYNNEISEKSEIFDDQFSVERPDGSNFTLKIRSTKLEDSAMYFCASSDTGEQYFGPGTRLTVT.